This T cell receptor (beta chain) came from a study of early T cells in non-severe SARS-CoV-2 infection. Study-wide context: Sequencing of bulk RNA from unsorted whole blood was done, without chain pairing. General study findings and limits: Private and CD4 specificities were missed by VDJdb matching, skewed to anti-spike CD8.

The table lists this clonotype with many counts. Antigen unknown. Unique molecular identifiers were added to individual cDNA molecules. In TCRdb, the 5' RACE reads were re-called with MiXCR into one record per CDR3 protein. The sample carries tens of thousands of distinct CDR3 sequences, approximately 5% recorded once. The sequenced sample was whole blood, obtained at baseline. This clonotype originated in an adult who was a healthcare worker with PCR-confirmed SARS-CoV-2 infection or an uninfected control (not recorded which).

CDR3 sequence: CASTKGQENSPLHF. DNA of the CDR3: TGTGCCAGCACTAAAGGACAGGAAAATTCACCCCTCCACTTT. The chain carries TRBV6-1 and TRBJ1-6; 7 bases fit TRBD1. CDR3 length equals 14 residues. Germline CDR1 reads MNHNS; CDR2 reads SASEGT. V lost 7 bases, J lost 7 bases, and 7 bases stayed unmatched.